This section outlines one TCR beta chain sequence together with its context. In the PCR, 60 Vbeta and 13 Jbeta primers were used. Assay: immunoSEQ multiplex PCR; the TCRdb copy retains only in-frame clones and omits some. The sample yields around 170,000 clones, 75% to 85% seen once. The germline V and J ends were trimmed by 2 bases and 2 bases, with 12 bases remaining between them. From germline, CDR1 is MDHEN and CDR2 SYDVKM. The CDR3 loop spans 15 amino acids. The data are from a study of cytomegalovirus exposure and HLA in healthy donors. This sequence originates from a woman under 30 in good health and CMV-seronegative. Sequenced input: PBMCs. The chain has TRBV28 and TRBJ1-2; D ambiguous. Here the CDR3 reads CASSLGGIFNYGYTF. DNA of the CDR3: TGTGCCAGCAGTTTAGGAGGGATTTTCAACTATGGCTACACCTTC.